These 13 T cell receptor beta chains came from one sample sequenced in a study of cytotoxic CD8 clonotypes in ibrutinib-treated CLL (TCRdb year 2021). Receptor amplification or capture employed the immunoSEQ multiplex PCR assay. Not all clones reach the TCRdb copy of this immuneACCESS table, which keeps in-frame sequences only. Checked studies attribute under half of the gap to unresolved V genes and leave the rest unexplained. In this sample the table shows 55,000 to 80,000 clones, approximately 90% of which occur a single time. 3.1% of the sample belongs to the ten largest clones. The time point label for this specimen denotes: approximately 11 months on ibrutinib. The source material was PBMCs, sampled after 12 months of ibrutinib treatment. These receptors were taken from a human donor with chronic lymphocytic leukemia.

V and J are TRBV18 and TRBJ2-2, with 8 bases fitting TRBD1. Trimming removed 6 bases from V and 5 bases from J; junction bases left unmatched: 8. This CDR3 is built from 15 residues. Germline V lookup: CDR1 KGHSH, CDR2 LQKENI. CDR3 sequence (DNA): TGTGCCAGCTCTCCGTGGACAGGGAATACCGGGGAGCTGTTTTTT. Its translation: CASSPWTGNTGELFF.

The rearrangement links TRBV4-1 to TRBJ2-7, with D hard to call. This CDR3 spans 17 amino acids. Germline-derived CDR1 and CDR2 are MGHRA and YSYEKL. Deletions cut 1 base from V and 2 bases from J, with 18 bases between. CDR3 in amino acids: CASSQAWARSTPYEQYF. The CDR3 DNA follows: TGCGCCAGCAGCCAAGCCTGGGCTAGGAGTACCCCCTACGAGCAGTACTTC.

The CDR3 sequence is CASSVGQGNTEAFF. The CDR3 coding sequence is TGTGCCAGTAGTGTCGGACAGGGGAACACTGAAGCTTTCTTT. This chain joins TRBV19 and TRBJ1-1, with 8 bases fitting TRBD1. The CDR3 totals 14 residues. V shed 5 bases, J shed 1 base, and the junction held 3 bases outside the gene matches. CDR1 and CDR2 from the germline V gene are LNHDA and SQIVND (reference sequence).

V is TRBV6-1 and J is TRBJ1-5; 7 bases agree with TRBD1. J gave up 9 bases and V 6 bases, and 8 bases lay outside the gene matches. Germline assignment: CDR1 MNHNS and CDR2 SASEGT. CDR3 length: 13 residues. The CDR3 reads CASRLDRNGPQHF. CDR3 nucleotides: TGTGCCAGCAGATTGGACAGGAACGGGCCCCAGCATTTT.

The CDR3 DNA reads as TGTGCCAGCAGCAGACGAATAGGGACAGGGGCGGTGAACACTGAAGCTTTCTTT. Translating gives CASSRRIGTGAVNTEAFF. This chain links TRBV5-5 with TRBJ1-1; 10 bases are a match to TRBD1. This CDR3 spans 18 amino acids. Germline assignment: CDR1 SGHKS and CDR2 YYEKEE (reference sequence). J gave up 0 bases and V 4 bases, and 12 bases lay outside the gene matches.

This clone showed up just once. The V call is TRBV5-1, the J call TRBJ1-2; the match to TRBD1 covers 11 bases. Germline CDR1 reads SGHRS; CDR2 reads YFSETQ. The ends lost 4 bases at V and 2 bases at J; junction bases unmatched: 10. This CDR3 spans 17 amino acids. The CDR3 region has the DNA TGCGCCAGCAGCCCCCGGGACAGGGGGGGCATAAACTATGGCTACACCTTC. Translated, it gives CASSPRDRGGINYGYTF.

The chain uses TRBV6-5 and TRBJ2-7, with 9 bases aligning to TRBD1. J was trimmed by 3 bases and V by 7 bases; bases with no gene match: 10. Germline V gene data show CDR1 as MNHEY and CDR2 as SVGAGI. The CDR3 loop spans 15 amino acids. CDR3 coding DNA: TGTGCCAGCACCGAAACAGGGGGCGCGTTCTACGAGCAGTACTTC. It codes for CASTETGGAFYEQYF.

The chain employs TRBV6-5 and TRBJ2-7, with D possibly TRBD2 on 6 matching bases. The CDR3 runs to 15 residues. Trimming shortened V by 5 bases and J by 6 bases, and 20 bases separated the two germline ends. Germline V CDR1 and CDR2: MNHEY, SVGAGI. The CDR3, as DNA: TGTGCCAGCAGTCAAGGGTCCGGGACTTTGGGCGAGCAGTACTTC. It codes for CASSQGSGTLGEQYF.

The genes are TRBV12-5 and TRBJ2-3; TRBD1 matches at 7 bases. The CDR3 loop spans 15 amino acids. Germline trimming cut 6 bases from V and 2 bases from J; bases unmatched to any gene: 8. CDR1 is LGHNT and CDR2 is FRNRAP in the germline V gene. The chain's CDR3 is CASGQGQTFTDTQYF. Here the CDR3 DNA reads TGTGCTAGTGGCCAGGGACAGACTTTCACAGATACGCAGTATTTT. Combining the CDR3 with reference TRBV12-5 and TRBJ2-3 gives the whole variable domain DARVTQTPRHKVTEMGQEVTMRCQPILGHNTVFWYRQTMMQGLELLAYFRNRAPLDDSGMPKDRFSAEMPDATLATLKIQPSEPRDSAVYFCASGQGQTFTDTQYFGPGTRLTVL.

The CDR3 reads CASSQDWREGSYNEQFF. The CDR3 DNA is TGCGCCAGCAGCCAAGATTGGCGGGAGGGCTCCTACAATGAGCAGTTCTTC. This chain joins TRBV4-1 and TRBJ2-1; 9 bases map to TRBD2. CDR1 and CDR2 (germline): MGHRA, YSYEKL. The CDR3 totals 17 residues. The junction had 3 bases not matched to a gene; V was cut back by 0 bases and J by 0 bases.

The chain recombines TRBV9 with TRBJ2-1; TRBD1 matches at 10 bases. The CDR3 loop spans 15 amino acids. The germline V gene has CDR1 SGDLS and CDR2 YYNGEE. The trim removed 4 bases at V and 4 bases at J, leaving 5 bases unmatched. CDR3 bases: TGTGCCAGCAGCCCGGGACAGGGGCCGTACAATGAGCAGTTCTTC. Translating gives CASSPGQGPYNEQFF.

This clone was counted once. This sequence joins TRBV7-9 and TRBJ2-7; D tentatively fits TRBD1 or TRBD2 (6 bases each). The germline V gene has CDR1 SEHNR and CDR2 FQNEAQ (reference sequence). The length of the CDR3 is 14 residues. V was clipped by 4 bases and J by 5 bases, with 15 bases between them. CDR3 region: CASSSGQGRHEQYF. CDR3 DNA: TGTGCCAGCAGCTCGGGGCAGGGGAGGCACGAGCAGTACTTC.

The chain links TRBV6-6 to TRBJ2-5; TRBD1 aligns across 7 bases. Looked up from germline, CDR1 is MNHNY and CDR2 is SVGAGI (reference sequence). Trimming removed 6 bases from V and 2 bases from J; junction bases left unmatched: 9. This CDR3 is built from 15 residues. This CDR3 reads CASSDRQGGQETQYF. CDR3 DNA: TGTGCCAGCAGCGATCGACAGGGCGGTCAAGAGACCCAGTACTTC.